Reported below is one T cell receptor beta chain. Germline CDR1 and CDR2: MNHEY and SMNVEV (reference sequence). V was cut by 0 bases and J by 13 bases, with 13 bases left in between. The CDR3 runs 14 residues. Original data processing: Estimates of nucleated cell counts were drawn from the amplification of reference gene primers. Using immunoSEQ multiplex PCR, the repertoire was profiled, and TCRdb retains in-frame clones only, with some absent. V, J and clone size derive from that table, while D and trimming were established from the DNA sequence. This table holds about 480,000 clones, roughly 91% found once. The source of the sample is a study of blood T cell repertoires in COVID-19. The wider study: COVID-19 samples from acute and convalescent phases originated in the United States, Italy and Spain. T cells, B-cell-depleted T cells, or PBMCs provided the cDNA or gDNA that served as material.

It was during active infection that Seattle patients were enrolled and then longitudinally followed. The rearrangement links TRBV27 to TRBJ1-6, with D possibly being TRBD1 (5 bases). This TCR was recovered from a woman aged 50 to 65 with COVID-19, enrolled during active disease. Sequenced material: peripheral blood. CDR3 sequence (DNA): TGTGCCAGCAGTTTATCCCCGGACATCCCCCCCCTCCACTTT. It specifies CASSLSPDIPPLHF.